This is a list of T cell receptor beta chains from one sample in a study of control samples from healthy donors and cancer patients. Some clones are missing from TCRdb's copy, which holds only in-frame ones; the method was immunoSEQ multiplex PCR. The sample holds roughly 100,000 clones, around 88% seen once. The material sequenced was PBMCs. All receptors derive from a man aged 55 to 70 with lung cancer. Each CDR3 is given with its conserved first and last residue. The D gene is left open where the match is weak. Size is omitted from some rows. Given values are once, few, many or a class for expanded clones.

v_call: TRBV6-1; clone_size: NA; d_call: NA; j_call: TRBJ1-3; cdr3_length: 16; cdr3_nt: TGTGCCAGCAGTGAAAACACTGTAATCTCTGGAAACACCATATATTTT; cdr3_aa: CASSENTVISGNTIYF
v_call: TRBV9; clone_size: NA; d_call: TRBD1; j_call: TRBJ1-4; cdr3_length: 14; cdr3_nt: TGTGCCAGCAGCCTCAGACAGGGAGATGAAAAACTGTTTTTT; cdr3_aa: CASSLRQGDEKLFF
v_call: TRBV2; clone_size: NA; d_call: NA; j_call: TRBJ1-3; cdr3_length: 13; cdr3_nt: TGTGCCAGCAGCTGGGGGTCAGGAAACACCATATATTTT; cdr3_aa: CASSWGSGNTIYF
v_call: TRBV5-1; clone_size: NA; d_call: NA; j_call: TRBJ2-5; cdr3_length: 11; cdr3_nt: TGCGCCAGCAGCTTCCAAGAGACCCAGTACTTC; cdr3_aa: CASSFQETQYF
v_call: TRBV5-1; clone_size: many; d_call: NA; j_call: TRBJ1-6; cdr3_length: 14; cdr3_nt: TGCGCCAGCAGCTTAGAGTTGGATAATTCACCCCTCCACTTT; cdr3_aa: CASSLELDNSPLHF
v_call: TRBV3-1/TRBV3-2; clone_size: NA; d_call: NA; j_call: TRBJ1-6; cdr3_length: 17; cdr3_nt: TGTGCCAGCAGTTCCAATAGGGAGGGGCCGAGTAATTCACCCCTCCACTTT; cdr3_aa: CASSSNREGPSNSPLHF
v_call: TRBV12-5; clone_size: NA; d_call: NA; j_call: TRBJ2-7; cdr3_length: 15; cdr3_nt: TGTGCTAGTGGCTTGGGGAATGGGGGAATTGACGAGCAGTACTTC; cdr3_aa: CASGLGNGGIDEQYF
v_call: TRBV7-3; clone_size: NA; d_call: NA; j_call: TRBJ2-1; cdr3_length: 13; cdr3_nt: TGTGCCAGCAGCCCAGGACTGCACAATGAGCAGTTCTTC; cdr3_aa: CASSPGLHNEQFF
v_call: TRBV2; clone_size: NA; d_call: TRBD1; j_call: TRBJ2-5; cdr3_length: 15; cdr3_nt: TGTGCCAGCAGTGAACGCACAGGGGGATCGGAGACCCAGTACTTC; cdr3_aa: CASSERTGGSETQYF
v_call: TRBV19; clone_size: NA; d_call: NA; j_call: TRBJ2-5; cdr3_length: 12; cdr3_nt: TGTGCCACCCAGGGGGGATCAGAGACCCAGTACTTC; cdr3_aa: CATQGGSETQYF
v_call: TRBV6-5; clone_size: NA; d_call: TRBD2; j_call: TRBJ2-1; cdr3_length: 16; cdr3_nt: TGTGCCCGCAGTTCGGGCGGGGGGGTTACGGGCAATGAGCAGTTCTTC; cdr3_aa: CARSSGGGVTGNEQFF
v_call: TRBV7-9; clone_size: NA; d_call: NA; j_call: TRBJ2-2; cdr3_length: 15; cdr3_nt: TGTGCCAGCAGCTTAGTATCGGGGATCGCCGGGGAGCTGTTTTTT; cdr3_aa: CASSLVSGIAGELFF
v_call: TRBV29-1; clone_size: NA; d_call: NA; j_call: TRBJ1-2; cdr3_length: 14; cdr3_nt: TGCAGCGTTGATGGAGGAGGGGAATTGGGAGGCTACACCTTC; cdr3_aa: CSVDGGGELGGYTF
v_call: TRBV5-6; clone_size: NA; d_call: NA; j_call: TRBJ2-2; cdr3_length: 14; cdr3_nt: TGTGCCAGCAGTCGGACAGTGAACACCGGGGAGCTGTTTTTT; cdr3_aa: CASSRTVNTGELFF
v_call: TRBV7-3; clone_size: NA; d_call: NA; j_call: TRBJ2-5; cdr3_length: 17; cdr3_nt: TGTGCCAGCAGCGGTTCGACGGCCGGACCCTCCGGAGAGACCCAGTACTTC; cdr3_aa: CASSGSTAGPSGETQYF
v_call: TRBV7-2; clone_size: NA; d_call: NA; j_call: TRBJ2-2; cdr3_length: 15; cdr3_nt: TGTGCCAGCAGCCTCGAACTCACATACACCGGGGAGCTGTTTTTT; cdr3_aa: CASSLELTYTGELFF
v_call: TRBV20-1; clone_size: NA; d_call: NA; j_call: TRBJ2-5; cdr3_length: 11; cdr3_nt: TGCAGTGCTAGAGCGGAAGAGACCCAGTACTTC; cdr3_aa: CSARAEETQYF
v_call: TRBV9; clone_size: NA; d_call: NA; j_call: TRBJ1-4; cdr3_length: 15; cdr3_nt: TGTGCCAGCAGCGTAGAGGGAAGACGGACCGAAAAACTGTTTTTT; cdr3_aa: CASSVEGRRTEKLFF
v_call: TRBV5-1; clone_size: NA; d_call: NA; j_call: TRBJ2-3; cdr3_length: 13; cdr3_nt: TGCGCCAGCAGCTCCCACAGCGCAGATACGCAGTATTTT; cdr3_aa: CASSSHSADTQYF
v_call: TRBV11-2; clone_size: NA; d_call: NA; j_call: TRBJ2-2; cdr3_length: 14; cdr3_nt: TGTGCCAGCAGCCCTCACGGAAACACCGGGGAGCTGTTTTTT; cdr3_aa: CASSPHGNTGELFF
v_call: TRBV4-2; clone_size: NA; d_call: TRBD2; j_call: TRBJ2-1; cdr3_length: 16; cdr3_nt: TGTGCCAGCAGCCAAGAAGCGGGGGGAATCTACAATGAGCAGTTCTTC; cdr3_aa: CASSQEAGGIYNEQFF
v_call: TRBV30; clone_size: NA; d_call: TRBD1; j_call: TRBJ2-7; cdr3_length: 15; cdr3_nt: TGTGCCTGGAGTGTCCTCTTAGGGGGCCTGGGGGAGCAGTACTTC; cdr3_aa: CAWSVLLGGLGEQYF
v_call: TRBV24-1; clone_size: NA; d_call: TRBD1; j_call: TRBJ1-5; cdr3_length: 18; cdr3_nt: TGTGCCACCAGTGAACTGGGACAGGGGGCGGGGGGCAATCAGCCCCAGCATTTT; cdr3_aa: CATSELGQGAGGNQPQHF